This T cell receptor beta chain was sequenced in a study of blood T cells in healthy people across ages. Across the study: Per two T cells, about one barcoded beta molecule was captured through template switching.

The CDR3 contains 15 residues. Trimming took off 6 bases at V and 9 bases at J, with 21 bases between the two ends. The germline gives CDR1 SGHVS, CDR2 FQNEAQ. Note on this clonotype: Its antigen is not known.

Study-wide results and limits: TCR beta diversity correlated strongly with naive T cell percentage.

A second PCR, run for about 7 to 11 cycles, used a sample-barcoded 5' primer plus a J-beta primer mix. All cDNA molecules were each tagged by a template-switch adaptor with 12 random nucleotides. TCRdb used MiXCR to reprocess the 5' RACE reads, holding one entry per CDR3 protein. This sample has a few hundred thousand distinct CDR3 sequences; roughly half occur once, and the top ten carry approximately 51%. The source is a man aged 55 to 69 in good health. The chain couples TRBV7-8 to TRBJ2-1; TRBD2 is a possible D gene (5 bases). The material sequenced was blood. CDR3 sequence (DNA): TGTGCCAGCAGATATGATATAGGGCCTGGAGGTGAGCAGTTCTTC. Protein sequence: CASRYDIGPGGEQFF.